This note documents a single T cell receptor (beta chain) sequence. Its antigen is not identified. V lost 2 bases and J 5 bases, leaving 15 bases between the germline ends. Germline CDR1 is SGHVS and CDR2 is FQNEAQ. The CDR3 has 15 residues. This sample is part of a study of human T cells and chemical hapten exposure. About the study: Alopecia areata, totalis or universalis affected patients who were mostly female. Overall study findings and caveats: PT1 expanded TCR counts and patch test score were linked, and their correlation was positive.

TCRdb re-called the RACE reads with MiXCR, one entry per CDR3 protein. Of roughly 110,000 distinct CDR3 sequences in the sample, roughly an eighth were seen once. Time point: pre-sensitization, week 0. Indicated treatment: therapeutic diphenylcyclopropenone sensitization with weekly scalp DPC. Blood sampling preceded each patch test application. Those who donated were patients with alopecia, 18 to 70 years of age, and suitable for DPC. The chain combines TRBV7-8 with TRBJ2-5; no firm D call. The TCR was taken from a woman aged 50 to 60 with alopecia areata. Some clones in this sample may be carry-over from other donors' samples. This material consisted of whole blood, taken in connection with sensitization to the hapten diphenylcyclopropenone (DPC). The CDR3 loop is CASSLLVGVVETQYF. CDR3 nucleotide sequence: TGTGCCAGCAGCTTACTGGTAGGAGTCGTTGAGACCCAGTACTTC.